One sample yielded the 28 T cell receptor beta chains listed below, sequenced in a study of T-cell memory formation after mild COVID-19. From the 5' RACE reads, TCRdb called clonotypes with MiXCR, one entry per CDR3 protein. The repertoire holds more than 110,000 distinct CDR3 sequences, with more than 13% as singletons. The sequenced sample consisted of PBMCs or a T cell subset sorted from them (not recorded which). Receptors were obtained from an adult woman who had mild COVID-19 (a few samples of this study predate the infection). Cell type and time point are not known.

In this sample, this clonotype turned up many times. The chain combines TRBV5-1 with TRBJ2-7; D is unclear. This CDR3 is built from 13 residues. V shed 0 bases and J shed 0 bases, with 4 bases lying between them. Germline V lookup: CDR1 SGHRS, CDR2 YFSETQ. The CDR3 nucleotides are TGCGCCAGCAGCTTGGACCACTCCTACGAGCAGTACTTC. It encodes CASSLDHSYEQYF. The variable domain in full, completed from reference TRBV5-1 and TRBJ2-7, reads KAGVTQTPRYLIKTRGQQVTLSCSPISGHRSVSWYQQTPGQGLQFLFEYFSETQRNKGNFPGRFSGRQFSNSRSEMNVSTLELGDSALYLCASSLDHSYEQYFGPGTRLTVT.

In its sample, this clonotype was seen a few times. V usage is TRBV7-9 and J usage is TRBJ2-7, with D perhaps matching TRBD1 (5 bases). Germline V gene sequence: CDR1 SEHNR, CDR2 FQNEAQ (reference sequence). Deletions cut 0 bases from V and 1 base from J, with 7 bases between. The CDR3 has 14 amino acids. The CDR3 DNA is TGTGCCAGCAGCTTAGCGACAGCTTCCTACGAGCAGTACTTC. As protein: CASSLATASYEQYF. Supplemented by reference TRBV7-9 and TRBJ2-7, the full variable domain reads DTGVSQNPRHKITKRGQNVTFRCDPISEHNRLYWYRQTLGQGPEFLTYFQNEAQLEKSRLLSDRFSAERPKGSFSTLEIQRTEQGDSAMYLCASSLATASYEQYFGPGTRLTVT.

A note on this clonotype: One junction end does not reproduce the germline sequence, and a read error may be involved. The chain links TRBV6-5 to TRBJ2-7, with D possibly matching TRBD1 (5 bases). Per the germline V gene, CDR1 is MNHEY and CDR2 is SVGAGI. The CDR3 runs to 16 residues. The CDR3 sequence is CASSYLQGLGSSEQYF. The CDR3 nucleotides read TGTGCCAGCAGTTACCTCCAGGGTTTGGGCTCCTCCGAGCAGTACTTC.

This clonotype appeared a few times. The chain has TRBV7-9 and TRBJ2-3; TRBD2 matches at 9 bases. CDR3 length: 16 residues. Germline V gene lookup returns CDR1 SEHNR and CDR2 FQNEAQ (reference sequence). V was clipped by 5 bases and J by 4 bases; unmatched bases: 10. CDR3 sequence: CASSAIGAGGADTQYF. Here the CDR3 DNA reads TGTGCCAGCAGCGCCATAGGAGCGGGAGGAGCAGATACGCAGTATTTT.

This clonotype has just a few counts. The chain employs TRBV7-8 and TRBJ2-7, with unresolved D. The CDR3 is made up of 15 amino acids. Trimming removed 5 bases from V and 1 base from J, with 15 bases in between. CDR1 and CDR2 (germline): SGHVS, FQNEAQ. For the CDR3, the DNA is TGTGCCAGCAGCCCGTCTATTTCCACGTCCTACGAGCAGTACTTC. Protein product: CASSPSISTSYEQYF.

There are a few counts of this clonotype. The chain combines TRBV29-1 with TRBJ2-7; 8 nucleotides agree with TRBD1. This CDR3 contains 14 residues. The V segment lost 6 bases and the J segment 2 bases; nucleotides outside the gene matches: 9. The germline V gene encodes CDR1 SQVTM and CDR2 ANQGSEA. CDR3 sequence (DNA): TGCAGCGTCTCAGGGGGCTGGCTTACCTACGAGCAGTACTTC. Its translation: CSVSGGWLTYEQYF.

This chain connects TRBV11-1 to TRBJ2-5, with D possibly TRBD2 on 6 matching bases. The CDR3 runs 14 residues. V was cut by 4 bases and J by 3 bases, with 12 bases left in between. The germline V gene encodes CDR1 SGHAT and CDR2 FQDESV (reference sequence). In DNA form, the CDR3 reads TGTGCCAGCAGCTACGGGCAGCGGGAAGAGACCCAGTACTTC. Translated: CASSYGQREETQYF.

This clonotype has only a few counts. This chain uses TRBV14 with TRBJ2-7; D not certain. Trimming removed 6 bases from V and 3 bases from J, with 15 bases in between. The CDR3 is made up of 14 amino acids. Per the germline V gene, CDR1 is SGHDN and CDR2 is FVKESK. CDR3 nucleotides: TGTGCCAGCAGTCCACCCCTCCGCCGCTACGAGCAGTACTTC. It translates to CASSPPLRRYEQYF.

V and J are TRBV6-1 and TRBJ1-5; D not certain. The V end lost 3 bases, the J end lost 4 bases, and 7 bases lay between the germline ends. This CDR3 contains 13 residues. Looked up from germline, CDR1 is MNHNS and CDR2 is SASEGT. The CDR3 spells CASSDLLNQPQHF. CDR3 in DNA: TGTGCCAGCAGTGATCTCCTTAATCAGCCCCAGCATTTT.

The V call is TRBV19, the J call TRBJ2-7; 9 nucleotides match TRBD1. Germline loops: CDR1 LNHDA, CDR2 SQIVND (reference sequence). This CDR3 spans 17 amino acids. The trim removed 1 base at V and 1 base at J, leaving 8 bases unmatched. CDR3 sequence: CASSIGTGGSLSYEQYF. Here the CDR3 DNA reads TGTGCCAGTAGTATAGGTACAGGGGGCTCGCTATCCTACGAGCAGTACTTC.

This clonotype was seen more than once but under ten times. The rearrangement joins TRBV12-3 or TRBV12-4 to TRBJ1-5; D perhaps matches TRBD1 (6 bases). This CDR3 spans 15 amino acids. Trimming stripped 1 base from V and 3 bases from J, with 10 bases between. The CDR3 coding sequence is TGTGCCAGCAGTTTAGGGGGGCGAGCCAATCAGCCCCAGCATTTT. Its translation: CASSLGGRANQPQHF.

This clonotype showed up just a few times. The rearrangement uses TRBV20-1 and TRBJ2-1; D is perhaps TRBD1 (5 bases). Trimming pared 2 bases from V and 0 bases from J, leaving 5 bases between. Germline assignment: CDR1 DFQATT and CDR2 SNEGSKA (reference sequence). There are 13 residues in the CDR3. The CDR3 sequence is CSARQGSYNEQFF. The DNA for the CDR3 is TGCAGTGCTAGACAGGGCTCCTACAATGAGCAGTTCTTC.

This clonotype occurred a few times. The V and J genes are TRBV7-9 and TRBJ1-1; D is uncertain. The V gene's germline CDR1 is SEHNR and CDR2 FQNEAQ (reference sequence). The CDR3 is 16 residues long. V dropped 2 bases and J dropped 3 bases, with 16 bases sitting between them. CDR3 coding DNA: TGTGCCAGCAGCTTAACGACCCGGAGGGCCCACACTGAAGCTTTCTTT. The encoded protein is CASSLTTRRAHTEAFF.

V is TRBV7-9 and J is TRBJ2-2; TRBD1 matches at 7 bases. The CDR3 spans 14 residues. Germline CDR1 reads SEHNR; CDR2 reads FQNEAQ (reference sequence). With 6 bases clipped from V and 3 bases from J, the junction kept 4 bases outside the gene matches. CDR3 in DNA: TGTGCCAGCAGACCAGGGGGTGACACCGGGGAGCTGTTTTTT. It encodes CASRPGGDTGELFF.

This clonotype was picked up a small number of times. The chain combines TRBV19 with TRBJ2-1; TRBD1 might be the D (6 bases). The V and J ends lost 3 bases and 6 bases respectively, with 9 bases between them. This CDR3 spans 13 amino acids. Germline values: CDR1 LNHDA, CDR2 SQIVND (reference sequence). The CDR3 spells CASSITGSNEQFF. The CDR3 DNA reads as TGTGCCAGTAGTATTACAGGGAGCAATGAGCAGTTCTTC.

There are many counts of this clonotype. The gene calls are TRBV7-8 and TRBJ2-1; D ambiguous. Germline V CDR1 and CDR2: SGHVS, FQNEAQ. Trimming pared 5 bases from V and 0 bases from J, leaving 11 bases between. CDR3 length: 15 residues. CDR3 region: CASSVQLSSYNEQFF. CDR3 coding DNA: TGTGCCAGCAGCGTCCAACTATCCTCCTACAATGAGCAGTTCTTC. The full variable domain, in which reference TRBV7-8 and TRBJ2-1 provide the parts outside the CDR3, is GAGVSQSPRYKVAKRGQDVALRCDPISGHVSLFWYQQALGQGPEFLTYFQNEAQLDKSGLPSDRFFAERPEGSVSTLKIQRTQQEDSAVYLCASSVQLSSYNEQFFGPGTRLTVL.

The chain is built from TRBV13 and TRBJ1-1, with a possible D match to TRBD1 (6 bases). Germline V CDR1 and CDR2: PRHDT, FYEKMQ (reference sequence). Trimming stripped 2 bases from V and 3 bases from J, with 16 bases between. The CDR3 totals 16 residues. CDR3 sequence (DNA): TGTGCCAGCAGCTTATGGGGTGGGGGCGAGGACACTGAAGCTTTCTTT. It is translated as CASSLWGGGEDTEAFF.

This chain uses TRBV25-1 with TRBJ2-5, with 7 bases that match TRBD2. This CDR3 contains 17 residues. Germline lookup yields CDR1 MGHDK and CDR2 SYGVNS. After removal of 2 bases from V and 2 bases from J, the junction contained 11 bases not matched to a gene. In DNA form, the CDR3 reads TGTGCCAGCAGTGAACTCCTTCCAGCGGGGAGTCAAGAGACCCAGTACTTC. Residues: CASSELLPAGSQETQYF.

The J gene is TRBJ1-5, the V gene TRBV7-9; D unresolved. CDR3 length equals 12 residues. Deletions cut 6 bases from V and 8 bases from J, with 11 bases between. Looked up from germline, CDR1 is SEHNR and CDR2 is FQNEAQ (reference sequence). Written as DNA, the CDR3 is TGTGCCAGCAGATCCGGGGAGAAGCCCCAGCATTTT. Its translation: CASRSGEKPQHF.

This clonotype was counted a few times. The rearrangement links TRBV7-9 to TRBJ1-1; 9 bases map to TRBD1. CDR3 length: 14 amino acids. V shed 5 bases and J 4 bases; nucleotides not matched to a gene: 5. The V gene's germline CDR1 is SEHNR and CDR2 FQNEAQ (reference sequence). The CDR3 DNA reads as TGTGCCAGCAGCCCTTGGGACAGGGTCACTGAAGCTTTCTTT. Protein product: CASSPWDRVTEAFF. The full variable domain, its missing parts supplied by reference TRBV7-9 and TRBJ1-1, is DTGVSQNPRHKITKRGQNVTFRCDPISEHNRLYWYRQTLGQGPEFLTYFQNEAQLEKSRLLSDRFSAERPKGSFSTLEIQRTEQGDSAMYLCASSPWDRVTEAFFGQGTRLTVV.

The CDR3: CSVEDPKDRGNEQYF. The CDR3 DNA sequence: TGCAGCGTTGAAGACCCAAAGGACAGGGGTAACGAGCAGTACTTC. V and J are TRBV29-1 and TRBJ2-7; 9 bases agree with TRBD1. The CDR3 is 15 residues long. CDR1 SQVTM and CDR2 ANQGSEA come from the germline V gene. V lost 0 bases, J lost 5 bases, and 8 bases stayed unmatched.

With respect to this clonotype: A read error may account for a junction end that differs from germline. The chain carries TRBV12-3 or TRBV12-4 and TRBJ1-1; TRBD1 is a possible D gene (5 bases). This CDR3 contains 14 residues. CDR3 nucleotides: TGTGCCAGCGACGGACGAATTGGGGGATCTGAAGATTTCTTT. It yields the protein CASDGRIGGSEDFF.

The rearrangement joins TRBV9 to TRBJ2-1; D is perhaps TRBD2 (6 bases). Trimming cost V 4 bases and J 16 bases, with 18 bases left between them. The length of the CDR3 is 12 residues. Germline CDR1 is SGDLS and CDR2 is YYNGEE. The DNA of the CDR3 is TGTGCCAGCAGCAAATCCGGGACTGGGCTTTTCTTC. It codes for CASSKSGTGLFF.

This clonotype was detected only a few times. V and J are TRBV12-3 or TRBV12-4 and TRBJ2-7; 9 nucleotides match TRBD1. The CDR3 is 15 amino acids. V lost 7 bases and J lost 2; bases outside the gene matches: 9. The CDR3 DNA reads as TGTGCCAGCAACAATCCCGGGACAGGGACCTACGAGCAGTACTTC. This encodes CASNNPGTGTYEQYF.

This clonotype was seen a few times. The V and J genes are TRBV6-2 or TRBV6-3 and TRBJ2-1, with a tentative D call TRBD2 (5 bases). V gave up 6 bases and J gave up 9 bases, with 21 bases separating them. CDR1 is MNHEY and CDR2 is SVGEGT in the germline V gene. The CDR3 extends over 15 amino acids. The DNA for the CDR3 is TGTGCCAGCAGGGCGAAAGGACTCGAACGTCTTGAGCAGTTCTTC. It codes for CASRAKGLERLEQFF.

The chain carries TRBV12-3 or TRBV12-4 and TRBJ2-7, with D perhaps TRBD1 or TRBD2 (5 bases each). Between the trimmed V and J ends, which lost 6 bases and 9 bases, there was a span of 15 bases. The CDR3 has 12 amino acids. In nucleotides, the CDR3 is TGTGCCAGCAGCGGGACCGCCCTCGGGCAGTACTTC. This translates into CASSGTALGQYF.

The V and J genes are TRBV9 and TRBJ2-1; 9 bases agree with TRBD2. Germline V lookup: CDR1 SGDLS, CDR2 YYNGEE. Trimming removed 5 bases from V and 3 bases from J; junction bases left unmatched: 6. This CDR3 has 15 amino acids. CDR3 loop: CASSSGGRGYNEQFF. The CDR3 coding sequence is TGTGCCAGCAGTAGTGGCGGGAGGGGCTACAATGAGCAGTTCTTC.

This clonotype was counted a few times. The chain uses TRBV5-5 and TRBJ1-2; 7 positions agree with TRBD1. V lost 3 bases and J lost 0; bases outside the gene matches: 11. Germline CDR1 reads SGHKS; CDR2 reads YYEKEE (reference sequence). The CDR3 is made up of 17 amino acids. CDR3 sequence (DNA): TGTGCCAGCAGCTCAGACCTCGGGGGACAGACTAACTATGGCTACACCTTC. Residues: CASSSDLGGQTNYGYTF.